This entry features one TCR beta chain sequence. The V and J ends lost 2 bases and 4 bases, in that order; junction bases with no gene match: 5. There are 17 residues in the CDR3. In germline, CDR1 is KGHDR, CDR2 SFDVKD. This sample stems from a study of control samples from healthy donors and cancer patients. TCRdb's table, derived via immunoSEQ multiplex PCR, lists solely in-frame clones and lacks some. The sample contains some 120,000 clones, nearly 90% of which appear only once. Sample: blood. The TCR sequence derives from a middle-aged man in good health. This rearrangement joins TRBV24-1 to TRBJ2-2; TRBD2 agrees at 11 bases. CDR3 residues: CATSDWGTSGRTGELFF. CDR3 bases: TGTGCCACCAGTGATTGGGGGACTAGCGGCCGCACCGGGGAGCTGTTTTTT.